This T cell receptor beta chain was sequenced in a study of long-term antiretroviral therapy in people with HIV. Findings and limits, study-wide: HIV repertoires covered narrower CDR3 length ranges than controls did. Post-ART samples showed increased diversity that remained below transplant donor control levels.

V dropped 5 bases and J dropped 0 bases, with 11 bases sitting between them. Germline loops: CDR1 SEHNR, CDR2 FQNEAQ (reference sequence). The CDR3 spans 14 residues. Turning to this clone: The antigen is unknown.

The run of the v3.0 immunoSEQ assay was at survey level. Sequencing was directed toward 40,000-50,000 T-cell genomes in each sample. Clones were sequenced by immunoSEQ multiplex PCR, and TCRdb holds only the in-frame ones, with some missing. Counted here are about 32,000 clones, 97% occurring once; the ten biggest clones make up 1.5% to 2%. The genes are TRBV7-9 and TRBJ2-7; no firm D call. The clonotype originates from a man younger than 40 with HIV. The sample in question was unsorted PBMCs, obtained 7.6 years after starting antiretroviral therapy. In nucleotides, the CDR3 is TGTGCCAGCAGCCCGCCGCCGAGCTCCTACGAGCAGTACTTC. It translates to CASSPPPSSYEQYF.